The 12 T cell receptor beta chains below all came from one sample that was sequenced in a study of beta chain features in type 1 diabetes. Since all of the isolated RNA was reverse transcribed, expressed TCRB transcripts were what got sequenced. The protocol was immunoSEQ multiplex PCR, while the TCRdb copy is restricted to in-frame clones and leaves out a portion. The sample yields about 150,000 clones, around 10% seen once. The sample taken for sequencing was central memory CD4+ T cells from blood. Source of these receptors: a man aged 18 to 29 in good health.

This clone has only a few counts. The genes are TRBV14 and TRBJ1-1; the D gene is possibly TRBD1 (5 bases). This CDR3 contains 15 residues. V gave up 3 bases and J gave up 0 bases, with 11 bases separating them. In germline, CDR1 is SGHDN, CDR2 FVKESK. The CDR3: CASSQGRNVNTEAFF. CDR3 coding DNA: TGTGCCAGCAGCCAGGGACGGAATGTGAACACTGAAGCTTTCTTT. The full variable domain, with the rest looked up from reference TRBV14 and TRBJ1-1, is EAGVTQFPSHSVIEKGQTVTLRCDPISGHDNLYWYRRVMGKEIKFLLHFVKESKQDESGMPNNRFLAERTGGTYSTLKVQPAELEDSGVYFCASSQGRNVNTEAFFGQGTRLTVV.

The V and J genes are TRBV28 and TRBJ2-3, with D perhaps TRBD1 (7 bases). Trimming left V 2 bases short and J 6 bases short, with 15 bases between. Germline assignment: CDR1 MDHEN and CDR2 SYDVKM. The CDR3 contains 15 residues. CDR3 sequence reads: CASSLQGGGEDTQYF. CDR3 coding DNA: TGTGCCAGCAGTTTACAGGGGGGAGGTGAGGATACGCAGTATTTT.

V gene TRBV7-9 combines with J gene TRBJ2-5; 8 nucleotides match TRBD1. The junction had 4 bases not matched to a gene; V was cut back by 6 bases and J by 1 base. Germline V gene sequence: CDR1 SEHNR, CDR2 FQNEAQ (reference sequence). The CDR3 contains 14 residues. CDR3 in amino acids: CASRGTGPQETQYF. CDR3 nucleotide sequence: TGTGCCAGCAGGGGGACAGGCCCCCAAGAGACCCAGTACTTC.

This clone has just a few counts. The chain carries TRBV28 and TRBJ2-5; no clear D gene. Germline V gives CDR1 MDHEN, CDR2 SYDVKM. Trimming left V 2 bases short and J 0 bases short, with 10 bases between. The CDR3 contains 15 residues. The CDR3 here is CASSLLGVNQETQYF. The CDR3 coding sequence is TGTGCCAGCAGTTTACTTGGCGTCAACCAAGAGACCCAGTACTTC.

This clone was observed a handful of times. The CDR3 region is CSVLRGAPNTGELFF. CDR3 nucleotide sequence: TGCAGCGTTCTCCGGGGGGCACCAAACACCGGGGAGCTGTTTTTT. The gene calls are TRBV29-1 and TRBJ2-2; the D gene is possibly TRBD2 (7 bases). The CDR3 loop spans 15 amino acids. V lost 5 bases and J 2 bases, leaving 15 bases between the germline ends. CDR1 is SQVTM and CDR2 is ANQGSEA in the germline V gene.

This rearrangement joins TRBV5-4 to TRBJ2-6; no firm D call. Between the trimmed V and J ends, which lost 5 bases and 2 bases, there was a span of 8 bases. The CDR3 has 14 residues. From germline, CDR1 is SGHNT and CDR2 YYREEE (reference sequence). This CDR3 reads CASRLEAGANVLTF. The CDR3 nucleotides are TGTGCCAGCAGATTAGAAGCTGGGGCCAACGTCCTGACTTTC.

This clone has only one observation. This rearrangement joins TRBV29-1 to TRBJ1-1, with unresolved D. The CDR3 runs to 12 residues. Germline CDR1 and CDR2: SQVTM and ANQGSEA. Trimming cost V 6 bases and J 1 base, with 9 bases left between them. Here the CDR3 DNA reads TGCAGCGTGCTCAAGGGGAACACTGAAGCTTTCTTT. Translating it yields CSVLKGNTEAFF.

This clone was detected a few times. Other DNA sequences in the same sample also yield this CDR3. The chain is built from TRBV29-1 and TRBJ2-5, with 9 bases aligning to TRBD1. The tail of the sequence fits TRBJ2-7 better, so the J call may be wrong. Germline assignment: CDR1 SQVTM and CDR2 ANQGSEA. The CDR3 is 13 amino acids. The DNA of the CDR3 is TGCAGCGTCGGACAGGGGAAAGTCTACGAGCAGTACTTC. Translated: CSVGQGKVYEQYF.

This clone appeared a single time. The chain employs TRBV5-1 and TRBJ2-7; 10 bases map to TRBD2. In germline, CDR1 is SGHRS, CDR2 YFSETQ. The trim removed 4 bases at V and 0 bases at J, leaving 7 bases unmatched. The CDR3 covers 16 residues. The CDR3 reads CASSLGTSELSYEQYF. CDR3 sequence (DNA): TGCGCCAGCAGCCTCGGGACTAGCGAGCTCTCCTACGAGCAGTACTTC.

The chain employs TRBV5-4 and TRBJ2-1; weak D call: TRBD2 (7 bases). Trimming shortened V by 5 bases and J by 7 bases, and 22 bases separated the two germline ends. The CDR3 has 16 residues. Germline CDR1 reads SGHNT; CDR2 reads YYREEE (reference sequence). The CDR3 DNA is TGTGCCAGCAGTCGCGCGGGGGCCAGAGTCGTAAATGAGCAGTTCTTC. Protein: CASSRAGARVVNEQFF.

The chain has TRBV30 and TRBJ1-6; D unresolved. CDR3 length: 15 amino acids. Germline V gene data show CDR1 as GTSNPN and CDR2 as SVGIG (reference sequence). V was trimmed by 3 bases and J by 4 bases, leaving 13 bases between them. This chain's CDR3 is CAWSGRVRYNSPLHF. The CDR3 nucleotides are TGTGCCTGGAGCGGTAGGGTACGTTATAATTCACCCCTCCACTTT.

This rearrangement joins TRBV28 to TRBJ2-3; D is uncertain. The CDR3 consists of 13 residues. V shed 5 bases and J shed 1 base, with 7 bases lying between them. Germline lookup yields CDR1 MDHEN and CDR2 SYDVKM. The CDR3 sequence: CASSKPGTDTQYF. The CDR3 DNA is TGTGCCAGCAGTAAACCAGGCACAGATACGCAGTATTTT. Full variable domain (remainder filled in from reference TRBV28 and TRBJ2-3): DVKVTQSSRYLVKRTGEKVFLECVQDMDHENMFWYRQDPGLGLRLIYFSYDVKMKEKGDIPEGYSVSREKKERFSLILESASTNQTSMYLCASSKPGTDTQYFGPGTRLTVL.